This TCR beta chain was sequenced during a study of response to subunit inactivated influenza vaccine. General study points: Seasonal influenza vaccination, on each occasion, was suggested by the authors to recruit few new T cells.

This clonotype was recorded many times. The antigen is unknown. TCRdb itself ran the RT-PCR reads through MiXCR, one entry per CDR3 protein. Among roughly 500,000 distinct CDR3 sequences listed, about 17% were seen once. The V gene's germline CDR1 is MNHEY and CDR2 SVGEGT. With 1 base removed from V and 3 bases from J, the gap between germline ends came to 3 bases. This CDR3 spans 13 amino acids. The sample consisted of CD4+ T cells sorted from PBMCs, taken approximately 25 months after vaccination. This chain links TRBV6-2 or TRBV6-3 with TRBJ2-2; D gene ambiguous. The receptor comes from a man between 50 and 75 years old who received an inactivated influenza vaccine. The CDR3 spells CASSYFYTGELFF. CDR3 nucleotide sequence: TGTGCCAGCAGTTACTTCTACACCGGGGAGCTGTTTTTT.